Listed below are T cell receptor beta chains from one sample, sequenced in a study of cytomegalovirus exposure and HLA in healthy donors. Method: immunoSEQ multiplex PCR; TCRdb's copy keeps in-frame clones and lacks some. Among approximately 150,000 clones, around 80% were seen once, and the ten largest hold around 1.9%. Sequencing used PBMCs. The receptors shown here come from a woman between 40 and 55 years old in good health and CMV-seronegative. Both conserved end residues are part of each CDR3. The D gene is left open where the match is weak. Expanded clones get a size class; other rows say once, few or many, or leave the size out.

j_gene | v_gene | abundance | d_gene | len | CDR3aa | CDR3nt
TRBJ1-2 | TRBV28 | . | . | 14 | CASSLGGGYYGYTF | TGTGCCAGCAGTTTGGGCGGGGGGTATTATGGCTACACCTTC
TRBJ1-4 | TRBV19 | . | TRBD1 | 15 | CASSTTGVRGEKLFF | TGTGCCAGTAGTACGACAGGGGTACGCGGTGAAAAACTGTTTTTT
TRBJ1-1 | TRBV7-9 | . | . | 15 | CASRPGGGVDTEAFF | TGTGCCAGCAGACCGGGGGGTGGGGTGGACACTGAAGCTTTCTTT
TRBJ2-1 | TRBV7-9 | . | . | 15 | CASSFLTGVDNEQFF | TGTGCCAGCAGCTTCTTAACAGGAGTCGACAATGAGCAGTTCTTC
TRBJ2-5 | TRBV4-3 | . | TRBD2 | 16 | CASSQGHAGVGGTQYF | TGCGCCAGCAGCCAAGGTCACGCGGGAGTCGGTGGGACCCAGTACTTC
TRBJ2-2 | TRBV28 | . | TRBD1 | 14 | CASRSQGAGRELLF | TGTGCCAGCAGAAGCCAGGGGGCGGGTCGGGAATTGCTTTTT
TRBJ2-2 | TRBV7-6 | . | . | 13 | CASSPGLTGELFF | TGTGCCAGCAGCCCCGGACTGACCGGGGAGCTGTTTTTT
TRBJ2-1 | TRBV12-5 | . | . | 13 | CASGQNSYNEQFF | TGTGCTAGTGGCCAGAACTCCTACAATGAGCAGTTCTTC
TRBJ2-2 | TRBV5-1 | . | . | 17 | CASSLPQVEIWSGELFF | TGCGCCAGCAGCCTGCCACAGGTTGAAATATGGTCCGGGGAGCTGTTTTTT
TRBJ1-5 | TRBV15 | . | . | 19 | CATSREWSGRVIINQPQHF | TGTGCCACCAGCAGAGAGTGGTCGGGCAGGGTTATAATCAATCAGCCCCAGCATTTT
TRBJ2-7 | TRBV6-5 | . | TRBD2 | 15 | CASSYRGGRNYEQYF | TGTGCCAGCAGTTATAGGGGAGGGAGAAACTACGAGCAGTACTTC
TRBJ1-5 | TRBV4-2 | . | . | 17 | CASSQDQRGYGNQPQHF | TGTGCCAGCAGCCAAGATCAACGGGGATATGGCAATCAGCCCCAGCATTTT
TRBJ2-7 | TRBV28 | . | . | 13 | CASSLPTSYEQYF | TGTGCCAGCAGCCTTCCCACTAGCTACGAGCAGTACTTC
TRBJ2-5 | TRBV10-2 | . | TRBD2 | 15 | CASSEGEGYVETQYF | TGCGCCAGCAGTGAAGGGGAGGGGTATGTGGAGACCCAGTACTTC
TRBJ2-7 | TRBV30 | . | TRBD2 | 20 | CAWGKNRVRASGRDLYEQYF | TGTGCCTGGGGTAAGAACAGGGTTAGGGCTAGCGGGAGAGACCTCTACGAGCAGTACTTC
TRBJ1-1 | TRBV28 | few | TRBD1 | 15 | CASTHRGPKNTEAFF | TGTGCCAGCACCCACAGGGGGCCAAAGAACACTGAAGCTTTCTTT
TRBJ2-2 | TRBV7-6 | . | . | 19 | CASSLDQGTDTYGTGELFF | TGTGCCAGCAGCTTAGATCAGGGAACCGACACCTACGGCACCGGGGAGCTGTTTTTT
TRBJ2-7 | TRBV5-4 | . | TRBD2 | 15 | CASSLSSGSFYEQYF | TGTGCCAGCAGCTTGTCTAGCGGGAGTTTTTACGAGCAGTACTTC